This is a list of T cell receptor beta chains from one sample in a study of post-analysis software for immune sequencing data. TCRdb ran MiXCR on the PCR reads and lists one entry per CDR3 protein. The table has 380,000 or so distinct CDR3 sequences, about a third seen once; the top ten hold around 15%. The material sequenced was blood. The origin of the receptors is a girl aged 10-17 years with multiple sclerosis. Each CDR3 is given with its conserved first and last residue. A D gene is named only where the DNA matches it firmly. The size field is filled for only some rows; it gives once, few, many or a size class.

d_gene,j_gene,v_gene,abundance,CDR3nt,CDR3aa
NA,TRBJ1-1,TRBV12-3/TRBV12-4,NA,TGTGCCAGCAGCCGCCAGGGCAGGTCGAACACTGAAGCTTTCTTT,CASSRQGRSNTEAFF
NA,TRBJ1-1,TRBV14,NA,TGTGCCAGCAGCCAATGGGGAGGCACTGAAGCTTTCTTT,CASSQWGGTEAFF
NA,TRBJ1-6,TRBV20-1,few,TGCAGTGCACGGGTATGGGGAGGCGGTAATTCACCCCTCCACTTT,CSARVWGGGNSPLHF
NA,TRBJ2-1,TRBV4-1,NA,TGCGCCAGCAGCCAAGGTGAGGGGACCTACAATGAGCAGTTCTTC,CASSQGEGTYNEQFF
NA,TRBJ1-6,TRBV6-5,NA,TGTGCCAGCAGGCATAGGGGCCCCACTGCGGATTCACCCCTCCACTTT,CASRHRGPTADSPLHF
NA,TRBJ2-3,TRBV7-3,NA,TGTGCCAGCAGCTTCGGGCTCACGAGCACAGATACGCAGTATTTT,CASSFGLTSTDTQYF
NA,TRBJ2-1,TRBV2,NA,TGTGCCAGCAGAATAGGTAGCGGTATTATCTCTGAGCAGTTCTTC,CASRIGSGIISEQFF
NA,TRBJ1-1,TRBV7-3,few,TGTGCCAGCAGCTTCTCACCTTCAGGTGAAGCTTTCTTT,CASSFSPSGEAFF
TRBD1,TRBJ2-4,TRBV7-8,NA,TGTGCCAGCAGCCCACAGGGGGTAGAAAACATTCAGTACTTC,CASSPQGVENIQYF
NA,TRBJ2-7,TRBV5-1,NA,TGCGCCAGCAGCTTGGCGGGGCCCCTCTACGAGCAGTACTTC,CASSLAGPLYEQYF
TRBD1,TRBJ2-5,TRBV25-1,NA,TGTGCCAGCAGAGGGACAGGGGGCAACCAAGAGACCCAGTACTTC,CASRGTGGNQETQYF
NA,TRBJ2-5,TRBV2,NA,TGTGCCAGCAGTGAAGCATGGGGCAGGGCAGAGACCCAGTACTTC,CASSEAWGRAETQYF
NA,TRBJ2-4,TRBV20-1,many,TGCAGTGCTAGTTACCTGGGGAAGTTAAACATTCAGTACTTC,CSASYLGKLNIQYF
NA,TRBJ1-1,TRBV20-1,NA,TGCAGTGCTAGAGATCGGGCCTGGAGGGGTTTCGCTTTCTTT,CSARDRAWRGFAFF
NA,TRBJ2-7,TRBV29-1,NA,TGCAGCGTTGAAGAGCCGACGACAGTCTACAATGAGCAGTACTTC,CSVEEPTTVYNEQYF
TRBD1,TRBJ2-1,TRBV4-3,few,TGCGCCAGCAGCCAAGAAAGAGGAGACAGGGGCTACAATGAGCAGTTCTTC,CASSQERGDRGYNEQFF
TRBD1,TRBJ1-5,TRBV3-1,NA,TGTGCCAGCAGCCAAGGCCTAAGGGGGCCCCACAATCAGCTCCAGCATTTT,CASSQGLRGPHNQLQHF
NA,TRBJ2-1,TRBV3-1,NA,TGTGCCAGCAGCCCGAATGGGGTCTCCTACAATGAGCAGTTCTTC,CASSPNGVSYNEQFF
NA,TRBJ2-3,TRBV3-1,few,TGTGCCAGCAGCCCAACCGGGACTAGCACAGATACGCAGTATTTT,CASSPTGTSTDTQYF
NA,TRBJ2-7,TRBV7-9,few,TGTGCCAGCAGCTTAGTGGAGGACCCAACCTACGAGCAGTACTTC,CASSLVEDPTYEQYF
NA,TRBJ2-1,TRBV4-1,few,TGCGCCAGCAGCCAAGCTTCAAGGGGGACGACCTACAATGAGCAGTTCTTC,CASSQASRGTTYNEQFF
NA,TRBJ1-1,TRBV12-3/TRBV12-4,NA,TGTGCCAGCAGCCCTCTACTCAGGGGCGAAGTTTTCTTT,CASSPLLRGEVFF
NA,TRBJ1-5,TRBV4-1,few,TGCGCCAGCAGCCCACCTGGGCGGGGGCCCCAGCATTTT,CASSPPGRGPQHF
NA,TRBJ2-1,TRBV6-4,few,TGTGCCAGCAAAGAGCGGGACAGCTCCTACAATGAGCAGTTCTTC,CASKERDSSYNEQFF
TRBD2,TRBJ2-7,TRBV9,few,TGTGCCAGCAGCGAGGGGCCTCGGGGGGGCCGCTACGAGCAGTACTTC,CASSEGPRGGRYEQYF
TRBD1,TRBJ2-7,TRBV2,few,TGTGCCAGCACCTCGGGACAGGGTACCTACGAGCAGTACTTC,CASTSGQGTYEQYF
NA,TRBJ1-6,TRBV3-1,NA,TGTGCCAGCAGCCAAGCATCGGGGTTAGAGCCACCCCTCCACTTT,CASSQASGLEPPLHF
TRBD1,TRBJ1-2,TRBV19,NA,TGTGCCAGTAGGCCTGGGACAGGGTTTGACTATGGCTACACCTTC,CASRPGTGFDYGYTF
TRBD2,TRBJ2-5,TRBV12-3/TRBV12-4,few,TGTGCCAGCAGTTTAGCGCTTGGGATAGCGGGGGGCGAGGAGACCCAGTACTTC,CASSLALGIAGGEETQYF
TRBD2,TRBJ2-5,TRBV5-1,few,TGCGCCAGCAGCACCCCTAGCGGGGGGCAAGAGACCCAGTACTTC,CASSTPSGGQETQYF
NA,TRBJ2-7,TRBV20-1,NA,TGCAGTGCTAGAGGGATGAGGAACGAGCAGTACTTC,CSARGMRNEQYF
NA,TRBJ2-1,TRBV27,NA,TGTGCCAGCAGTTTTCCGAAGGGAAAGCAGTTCTTC,CASSFPKGKQFF
TRBD2,TRBJ2-5,TRBV20-1,NA,TGCAGTGCCCAACTAGCGGGGGGGGAAGAGACCCAGTACTTC,CSAQLAGGEETQYF
NA,TRBJ2-5,TRBV12-3/TRBV12-4,many,TGTGCCAGCAGTTTTAGGGAGACCCAGTACTTC,CASSFRETQYF
TRBD1,TRBJ2-1,TRBV20-1,NA,TGCAGTGCTCGCGGACAGGGAGTTTCGGTACGATACAATGAGCAGTTCTTC,CSARGQGVSVRYNEQFF
NA,TRBJ2-1,TRBV5-1,NA,TGCGCCAGCAGCTTACCCCCAGCGAGCTCCTACAATGAGCAGTTCTTC,CASSLPPASSYNEQFF
NA,TRBJ1-1,TRBV14,NA,TGTGCCAGCAGCCAAGATTTAGGGGGTTTGGGCGCTTTCTTT,CASSQDLGGLGAFF
NA,TRBJ1-6,TRBV7-9,NA,TGTGCCAGCAGCGTCCCCGGGTCGAATTCACCCCTCCACTTT,CASSVPGSNSPLHF
NA,TRBJ1-2,TRBV5-1,few,TGCGCCAGCAGCTTGGCACAGGGATCCTATGGCTACACCTTC,CASSLAQGSYGYTF
TRBD2,TRBJ2-5,TRBV6-5,NA,TGTGCCAGCAGTTACCGGGCCTATGGACTAGCGGGGCCAGAGACCCAGTACTTC,CASSYRAYGLAGPETQYF
TRBD1,TRBJ2-5,TRBV25-1,NA,TGTGCCAGCAGTGCCGGGACAGAGGAGCGAGAGACCCAGTACTTC,CASSAGTEERETQYF
NA,TRBJ2-5,TRBV10-3,NA,TGTGCCATCAGTGAGTTCCCGTTTAAGGAGACCCAGTACTTC,CAISEFPFKETQYF
TRBD1,TRBJ2-4,TRBV2,NA,TGTGCCAGCAGTGTGGACAGGAACATTCAGTACTTC,CASSVDRNIQYF
NA,TRBJ1-6,TRBV5-4,few,TGTGCCAGCGGGCAGACAAATTCACCCCTCCACTTT,CASGQTNSPLHF
TRBD2,TRBJ2-5,TRBV3-1,few,TGTGCCAGCAGCCAATTCGGGAGGGGAGAGACCCAGTACTTC,CASSQFGRGETQYF
TRBD1,TRBJ2-3,TRBV18,NA,TGTGCCAGCTCTAATGGACAGGGAACAGATACGCAGTATTTT,CASSNGQGTDTQYF
NA,TRBJ1-1,TRBV30,once,TGTGCCTGGAGCCCGAATTACAGGCCTCGGGAAGCTTTCTTT,CAWSPNYRPREAFF
NA,TRBJ2-1,TRBV28,NA,TGTGCCAGCAGTCCTCGATTGGTCGGGATTTACAATGAGCAGTTCTTC,CASSPRLVGIYNEQFF
TRBD1,TRBJ2-5,TRBV7-2,NA,TGTGCCAGCAGCTTAAGGCAGGGGGCCGGGGAGACCCAGTACTTC,CASSLRQGAGETQYF
TRBD2,TRBJ2-1,TRBV29-1,NA,TGCAGCGTTGAAGATGGAGCTAGCGGGGGACTTAACTCCTACAATGAGCAGTTCTTC,CSVEDGASGGLNSYNEQFF
NA,TRBJ1-4,TRBV4-2,NA,TGTGCCAGCAACCAAGTGTATCGAGGGGTTAATGAAAAACTGTTTTTT,CASNQVYRGVNEKLFF